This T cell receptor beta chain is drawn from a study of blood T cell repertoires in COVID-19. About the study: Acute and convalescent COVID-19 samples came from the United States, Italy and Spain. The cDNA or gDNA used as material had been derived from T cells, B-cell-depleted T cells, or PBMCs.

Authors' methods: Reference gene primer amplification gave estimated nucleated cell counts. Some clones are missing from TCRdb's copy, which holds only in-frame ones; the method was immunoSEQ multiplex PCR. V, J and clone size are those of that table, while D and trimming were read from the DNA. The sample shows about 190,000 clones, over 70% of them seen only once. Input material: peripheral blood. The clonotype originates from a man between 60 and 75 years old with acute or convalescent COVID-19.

The CDR3 DNA reads as TGTGCCAGCAGTGACTCGAGTTGGTTCAGCGGGAGGGTCACCGGGGAGCTGTTTTTT. Its translation: CASSDSSWFSGRVTGELFF. The rearrangement links TRBV6-4 to TRBJ2-2, with 10 bases fitting TRBD2. The trim removed 0 bases at V and 4 bases at J, leaving 11 bases unmatched. Germline CDR1 reads MRHNA; CDR2 reads SNTAGT. This CDR3 is built from 19 residues.